Included here is one T cell receptor beta chain sequence, with context. The antigen remains undetermined. These data belong to a study of T cell repertoires in ileal Crohn's disease. General observations from the study: Active smokers at surgery had more clonal expansions than non-smokers.

Trimming took off 6 bases at V and 10 bases at J, with 15 bases between the two ends. Germline assignment: CDR1 MNHNS and CDR2 SASEGT. CDR3 size: 13 residues. Clones were read by immunoSEQ multiplex PCR, and TCRdb kept only the in-frame ones, dropping some. The table has about 14,000 clones, around 82% seen once. The TCR was taken from an adult with Crohn's disease. The rearrangement links TRBV6-1 to TRBJ1-4; D is ambiguous. Material for sequencing was ileal tissue. The CDR3 loop reads CASRVEGSGKLFF. For the CDR3, the DNA is TGTGCCAGCAGAGTAGAGGGCAGTGGAAAACTGTTTTTT.